This TCR beta chain was obtained from a study of PD-1 blockade in classical Hodgkin lymphoma. Germline V gene data show CDR1 as LNHDA and CDR2 as SQIVND (reference sequence). The CDR3 has 15 residues. Trimming removed 7 bases at V and 2 bases at J, with 14 bases between. Time point in this sample: cycle 4 day 1 (C4D1), after 5 to 7 weeks of nivolumab. Each and every patient relapsed after autologous stem cell transplantation, and patients got differing brentuximab vedotin exposure. Repertoires were generated with immunoSEQ multiplex PCR, while TCRdb's copy carries only in-frame clones and drops some. The table includes roughly 6,900 clones, around nine tenths detected once. This clone was seen only a few times. Its antigen is currently unknown. Study results and caveats: Initiation of nivolumab under 1 year after ASCT led to exclusion of patients. Complete responders entered with baseline diversity on par with newly diagnosed patients, the results showed. Healthy donors were reported to have higher baseline TCR diversity than newly diagnosed patients.

V is TRBV19 and J is TRBJ1-4; no clear D gene. This clonotype was sampled from a human donor with classical Hodgkin lymphoma. This specimen was peripheral blood mononuclear cells (PBMCs), taken before the fourth cycle of nivolumab. CDR3 coding DNA: TGTGCCAGTACGTCGTATGCCACGACTAATGAAAAACTGTTTTTT. Protein product: CASTSYATTNEKLFF.